The 16 T cell receptor beta chains given below trace back to one sample, sequenced in a study of T cells expressing NK-cell markers (TCRdb year 2020). The protocol used for the library was 5' RACE. Instrument used: Illumina HiSeq 2000. The reads, reprocessed by TCRdb, yield one row per CDR3 protein sequence and no DNA. The table of this sample itemizes a few hundred thousand distinct CDR3 sequences. The ten largest clones add up to roughly 5.2% of the sample. Sequencing used blood T cells: a sorted CD56 or NKG2C T cell subset, CD4+ or CD8+ T cells, or bulk PBMC T cells (not recorded which). The source is a man aged 18-70 years in good health.

The V gene is TRBV4-1, the J gene TRBJ1-5; lacking DNA, the TRBD1 call made by TCRdb goes unchecked. The germline gives CDR1 MGHRA, CDR2 YSYEKL. The CDR3 extends over 15 amino acids. CDR3 sequence reads: CASSRGTGSNQPQHF.

This chain connects TRBV7-2 to TRBJ2-2; TCRdb proposes TRBD2, but this gene call is untestable without DNA. CDR1 is SGHTA and CDR2 is FQGNSA in the germline V gene. The CDR3 spans 18 residues. The CDR3 sequence: CASSERSRGGRNTGELFF.

The CDR3 spells CSARDWGGQGSGNTIYF. This chain uses TRBV20-1 with TRBJ1-3; TCRdb's D call, TRBD1, is unchecked because there is no DNA. Looked up from germline, CDR1 is DFQATT and CDR2 is SNEGSKA (reference sequence). The CDR3 is 17 amino acids.

This chain links TRBV7-2 with TRBJ1-2. CDR3 size: 16 residues. The V gene's germline CDR1 is SGHTA and CDR2 FQGNSA. The CDR3 protein is CASSTGGEAANYGYTF.

The V gene is TRBV11-2, the J gene TRBJ2-1; TCRdb designates TRBD1, a call that cannot be tested without DNA. This CDR3 region has 13 residues. Germline V gene sequence: CDR1 SGHAT, CDR2 FQNNGV. The CDR3 sequence is CASAAGFGQVLFF.

The chain is built from TRBV30 and TRBJ2-7. The CDR3 is made up of 16 amino acids. Germline assignment: CDR1 GTSNPN and CDR2 SVGIG (reference sequence). The CDR3 sequence: CAWSVQGRVGSYEQYF.

V and J are TRBV2 and TRBJ1-5; TCRdb designates TRBD1, a call that cannot be tested without DNA. Germline CDR1 reads SNHLY; CDR2 reads FYNNEI. This CDR3 region has 15 residues. This CDR3 reads CASNAGTGGSQPQHF.

The chain employs TRBV11-1 and TRBJ1-6; no DNA is available, so the TRBD1 call from TCRdb remains unchecked. Germline CDR1 reads SGHAT; CDR2 reads FQDESV (reference sequence). The CDR3 has 18 amino acids. This chain's CDR3 is CASSSIPGRPGRLAPLHF. Complete variable domain (other parts from reference TRBV11-1 and TRBJ1-6): EAEVAQSPRYKITEKSQAVAFWCDPISGHATLYWYRQILGQGPELLVQFQDESVVDDSQLPKDRFSAERLKGVDSTLKIQPAELGDSAMYLCASSSIPGRPGRLAPLHFGNGTRLTVT.

V usage is TRBV12-3 or TRBV12-4 and J usage is TRBJ2-7; TCRdb's D call of TRBD1 is untestable without DNA. The CDR3 consists of 14 residues. CDR3 sequence reads: CASNSFSGGYEQYF.

The chain carries TRBV19 and TRBJ2-7. This CDR3 has 15 residues. CDR1 is LNHDA, CDR2 SQIVND, per germline (reference sequence). The CDR3 protein is CASTLKHGETYEQYF.

The CDR3 loop is CASSHPGLKETQYF. The rearrangement joins TRBV5-4 to TRBJ2-5; the D call from TCRdb, TRBD2, cannot be confirmed without DNA. Germline CDR1 reads SGHNT; CDR2 reads YYREEE (reference sequence). CDR3 size: 14 residues.

The chain recombines TRBV5-1 with TRBJ1-1. This CDR3 spans 15 amino acids. Germline CDR1 and CDR2: SGHRS and YFSETQ. CDR3 amino acids: CASSLGTRMNTEAFF.

The CDR3 region is CASSLGGLQKETQYF. The rearrangement joins TRBV5-1 to TRBJ2-5; TCRdb outputs TRBD2, but without DNA this stays unchecked. Looked up from germline, CDR1 is SGHRS and CDR2 is YFSETQ. The CDR3 covers 15 residues. Variable domain in full (rest from reference TRBV5-1 and TRBJ2-5): KAGVTQTPRYLIKTRGQQVTLSCSPISGHRSVSWYQQTPGQGLQFLFEYFSETQRNKGNFPGRFSGRQFSNSRSEMNVSTLELGDSALYLCASSLGGLQKETQYFGPGTRLLVL.

V gene TRBV6-5 combines with J gene TRBJ1-3; TCRdb selects TRBD1, and the lack of DNA leaves this call unchecked. The CDR3 extends over 17 amino acids. Per germline, CDR1 MNHEY and CDR2 SVGAGI. This chain's CDR3 is CASSSRVLGPSGNTIYF.

This rearrangement joins TRBV29-1 to TRBJ2-1; TCRdb returns TRBD2, unconfirmable since there is no DNA. This CDR3 spans 14 amino acids. Per the germline V gene, CDR1 is SQVTM and CDR2 is ANQGSEA. CDR3: CSVGGLASNNEQFF.

This chain uses TRBV11-1 with TRBJ2-3. CDR1 and CDR2 from the germline V gene are SGHAT and FQDESV (reference sequence). The CDR3 runs 14 residues. The chain's CDR3 is CASRTNKGPDTQYF.